A single sample is the source of the 12 T cell receptor beta chains below, sequenced in a study of siplizumab effects on memory and regulatory T cells. Libraries were prepared by immunoSEQ multiplex PCR; TCRdb keeps only in-frame clonotypes and omits some of them. The sample lists some 100,000 clones, approximately 92% occurring once. The material sequenced was CD4+ T cells sorted from blood. The receptors shown here come from a human donor in good health. Some clones in this sample may be carry-over from other donors' samples.

The gene calls are TRBV28 and TRBJ2-5; D may be TRBD1 (5 bases). Germline loops: CDR1 MDHEN, CDR2 SYDVKM. The CDR3 loop spans 14 amino acids. Between the trimmed V and J ends, which lost 6 bases and 2 bases, there was a span of 13 bases. CDR3 region: CASRLSGFQETQYF. The CDR3 DNA reads TGTGCCAGCAGGCTTTCAGGGTTTCAAGAGACCCAGTACTTC.

The chain joins TRBV2 to TRBJ1-2; TRBD1 matches 9 bases. Trimming cost V 7 bases and J 2 bases; bases outside gene matches: 5. The CDR3 is made up of 14 amino acids. CDR1 and CDR2 (germline): SNHLY, FYNNEI. The CDR3 sequence is CASTYRGPNYGYTF. CDR3 sequence (DNA): TGTGCCAGCACTTACAGGGGGCCCAACTATGGCTACACCTTC. Full variable domain (outside the CDR3, taken from reference TRBV2 and TRBJ1-2): EPEVTQTPSHQVTQMGQEVILRCVPISNHLYFYWYRQILGQKVEFLVSFYNNEISEKSEIFDDQFSVERPDGSNFTLKIRSTKLEDSAMYFCASTYRGPNYGYTFGSGTRLTVV.

V is TRBV27 and J is TRBJ2-7; the match to TRBD1 covers 7 bases. Germline CDR1 MNHEY, CDR2 SMNVEV (reference sequence). The ends lost 5 bases at V and 5 bases at J; junction bases unmatched: 12. This CDR3 has 15 amino acids. CDR3 in DNA: TGTGCCAGCAGTCCCCTAGAGGGGGCCAGTAACGAGCAGTACTTC. It codes for CASSPLEGASNEQYF.

The chain joins TRBV6-6 to TRBJ2-7, with D possibly matching TRBD2 (6 bases). The CDR3 sequence is 14 residues long. The V and J ends lost 2 bases and 4 bases respectively, with 12 bases between them. Germline loops: CDR1 MNHNY, CDR2 SVGAGI (reference sequence). CDR3 nucleotides: TGTGCCAGCAGTTACACCGGGACTTCTTACGAGCAGTACTTC. Protein sequence: CASSYTGTSYEQYF.

This chain joins TRBV6-1 and TRBJ2-7; either TRBD1 or TRBD2 may fit D (5 bases each). Germline V gives CDR1 MNHNS, CDR2 SASEGT. V was cut by 7 bases and J by 2 bases, with 12 bases left in between. The CDR3 loop spans 13 amino acids. CDR3 DNA sequence: TGTGCCAGCAAACGGGACCTGGCCTACGAGCAGTACTTC. This translates into CASKRDLAYEQYF.

The chain couples TRBV19 to TRBJ2-2; D not certain. The CDR3 sequence is 16 residues long. CDR1 and CDR2 (germline): LNHDA, SQIVND (reference sequence). V was cut by 0 bases and J by 1 base, with 9 bases left in between. This chain's CDR3 is CASSIEPGQNTGELFF. In DNA form, the CDR3 reads TGTGCCAGTAGTATAGAGCCGGGCCAGAACACCGGGGAGCTGTTTTTT. Supplemented by reference TRBV19 and TRBJ2-2, the full variable domain reads DGGITQSPKYLFRKEGQNVTLSCEQNLNHDAMYWYRQDPGQGLRLIYYSQIVNDFQKGDIAEGYSVSREKKESFPLTVTSAQKNPTAFYLCASSIEPGQNTGELFFGEGSRLTVL.

This rearrangement joins TRBV5-1 to TRBJ2-3, with TRBD1 matching over 8 bases. This CDR3 has 17 amino acids. Germline V gene sequence: CDR1 SGHRS, CDR2 YFSETQ. V shed 4 bases, J shed 6 bases, and the junction held 16 bases outside the gene matches. As DNA, the CDR3 is TGCGCCAGCAGCCCCGGTGGTGCCTTCACAGGGGGGGATACGCAGTATTTT. This codes for CASSPGGAFTGGDTQYF.

The chain links TRBV6-4 to TRBJ1-6, with TRBD1 matching over 11 bases. The CDR3 extends over 14 amino acids. The V gene's germline CDR1 is MRHNA and CDR2 SNTAGT. J lost 9 bases, V lost 6 bases, and 4 bases had no gene match. Here the CDR3 reads CASSAGTGGSPLHF. Written as DNA, the CDR3 is TGTGCCAGCAGCGCCGGGACAGGGGGTTCACCCCTCCACTTT.

The J gene is TRBJ2-7, the V gene TRBV11-2; no definite D call. The germline V gene encodes CDR1 SGHAT and CDR2 FQNNGV. The CDR3 sequence is 12 residues long. Trimming removed 5 bases from V and 5 bases from J, with 10 bases in between. CDR3 nucleotide sequence: TGTGCCAGCAGCCCCAACTATAACGAGCAGTACTTC. Encoded protein: CASSPNYNEQYF.

The chain has TRBV5-1 and TRBJ2-5, with TRBD2 matching 14 bases. The trim removed 6 bases at V and 4 bases at J, leaving 5 bases unmatched. CDR3 length equals 15 residues. Germline loops: CDR1 SGHRS, CDR2 YFSETQ. The CDR3 DNA reads as TGCGCCAGCACGGGACTAGCGGGAGTGGGAGAGACCCAGTACTTC. Translated: CASTGLAGVGETQYF.

This clone is a singleton in its sample. J is TRBJ1-1 and V is TRBV28; 7 positions agree with TRBD1. V lost 6 bases, J lost 2 bases, and 12 bases stayed unmatched. The CDR3 is 16 amino acids. In germline, CDR1 is MDHEN, CDR2 SYDVKM. The CDR3 nucleotides read TGTGCCAGCAGGCCCTCGGGACAGACTTTTAACACTGAAGCTTTCTTT. It codes for CASRPSGQTFNTEAFF. The whole variable domain, filled in from reference TRBV28 and TRBJ1-1, reads DVKVTQSSRYLVKRTGEKVFLECVQDMDHENMFWYRQDPGLGLRLIYFSYDVKMKEKGDIPEGYSVSREKKERFSLILESASTNQTSMYLCASRPSGQTFNTEAFFGQGTRLTVV.

A few counts support this clone. This chain joins TRBV4-3 and TRBJ1-1, with 8 nucleotides matching TRBD1. With 0 bases clipped from V and 5 bases from J, the junction kept 8 bases outside the gene matches. The CDR3 is made up of 16 amino acids. Germline CDR1 reads LGHNA; CDR2 reads YSLEER. CDR3 amino acids: CASSQDRQGAWTEAFF. CDR3 DNA: TGCGCCAGCAGCCAAGATCGGCAGGGGGCTTGGACTGAAGCTTTCTTT.